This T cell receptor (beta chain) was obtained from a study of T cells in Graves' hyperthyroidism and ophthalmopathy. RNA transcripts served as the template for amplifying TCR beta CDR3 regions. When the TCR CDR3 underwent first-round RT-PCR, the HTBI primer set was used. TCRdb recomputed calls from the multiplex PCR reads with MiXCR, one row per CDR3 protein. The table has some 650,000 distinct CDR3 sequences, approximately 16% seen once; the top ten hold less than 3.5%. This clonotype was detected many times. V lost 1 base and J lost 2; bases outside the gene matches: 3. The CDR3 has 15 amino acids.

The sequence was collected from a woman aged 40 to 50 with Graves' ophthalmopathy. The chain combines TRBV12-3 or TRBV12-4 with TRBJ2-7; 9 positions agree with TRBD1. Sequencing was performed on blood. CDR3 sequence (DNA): TGTGCCAGCAGTTTAGGGGGACAGGGCACCTACGAGCAGTACTTC. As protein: CASSLGGQGTYEQYF.